This TCR beta chain was obtained from a study of T cell clonotyping in hematopoietic cell transplantation (dated by TCRdb to the early 2020s). About the full investigation: The study collected approximately 130 blood samples from 35 to 40 consecutive transplant recipients and their related donors. Patients were recruited between late 2015 and January 2017 and followed until late 2020 or death. Results the study describes overall, beyond this receptor: Donor and pretransplant recipient Inverse Simpson Index values predicted broader posttransplant TCR repertoire diversity. Recipient repertoires showed only a small fraction of overlap with donor repertoires, and over 95% appeared de novo at the given depth. After transplant, TCR diversity in recipients dropped, and pathologically expanded clonotypes increased progressively from day 30 to day 180. Sample size was limited, and cells were not sorted, so CD4 and CD8 repertoire contributions could not be separated.

Here V drops 10 bases and J drops 0 bases, and the junction holds 10 bases not matched to any gene. The germline V gene (reference sequence) sets CDR1 to LNHDA and CDR2 to SQIVND. The CDR3, from cysteine to phenylalanine, totals 15 residues. Only the CDR3 region is kept as DNA, spanning 45 bases read in frame from base 1. Related transplant donors provided blood samples for TCR beta sequencing. Using Nuclei Lysis Solution, genomic DNA was extracted from unfractionated peripheral blood mononuclear cells that were either fresh or cryopreserved. The immunoSEQ assay, a bias-controlled multiplex PCR with V- and J-specific primers, was used to amplify TCR beta CDR3 regions from genomic DNA. A proprietary barcode and Illumina adapter sequences were added to the CDR3 amplicons in a second PCR step. An Illumina MiSeq instrument was used for sequencing of the CDR3 libraries. In the authors' own workflow: Export and quality control were done with immunoSEQ Analyzer 3.0, while downstream analyses used R Bioconductor and Immunarch. Repertoire metrics were calculated using only productive rearrangements within the normalized downsampled data set. In the normalized cohort, a clonotype counted as pathologically expanded if the clonotype was larger than 5 templates. Repertoire diversity was measured with the Inverse Simpson Index. To capture all clonotypes, CMV-specificity analyses were performed on the non-normalized data set. In its TCRdb copy, this immuneACCESS table keeps in-frame sequences only and misses some clones. Where compared with another copy, unresolved V genes explain less than half of these, and the others have no known cause. The V and J calls and clone size come from that table; D and trimming were worked out from the DNA. The sample table holds about 36,000 clones, of which around 90% were seen once. Of the sample, over 1.5% is held by the ten largest clones.

Of note for this clone: Its antigen is still unknown. Base quality data are lacking; no much larger clone is found one base away.

The material sequenced was peripheral blood mononuclear cells. This chain is built from TRBV19 and TRBJ2-7; 9 middle bases align to TRBD2. This sequence was found in a woman between 40 and 50 years old in good health. Some clones in this sample may be carry-over from other donors' samples. The CDR3 protein: CATRRGRDSSYEQYF. In nucleotide form, the sequence is TGTGCCACCAGGCGCGGGAGGGATAGCTCCTACGAGCAGTACTTC.